This is a list of T cell receptor beta chains from one sample in a study of T-cell reconstitution after alpha-beta-depleted transplantation in children. MiXCR, applied by TCRdb to the PCR reads, yields one record per CDR3 protein. The sample includes fewer than 550,000 distinct CDR3 sequences, 15% to 20% of them seen just once. The sequenced sample was PBMCs, mostly from graft donor cells, obtained 360 days after TCRalphabeta/CD19-depleted stem cell transplant. These receptors were taken from a boy in the first two years of life who had a stem cell transplant for Wiskott-Aldrich syndrome, so the T cells may come from the graft donor. CDR3s leave out the opening cysteine and the closing phenylalanine or tryptophan.

v_call	j_call	cdr3_aa
TRBV10-3	TRBJ2-3	AISPGADTQY
TRBV10-3	TRBJ2-3	ATSLTSGRPDTQY
TRBV12-3/TRBV12-4	TRBJ1-1	ASSLALRVGAF
TRBV15	TRBJ2-7	ATSRDLWRDTYEQY
TRBV5-6	TRBJ2-1	ASSAIAGTYNEQF
TRBV7-7	TRBJ2-2	ASSLYPGDYTGELF
TRBV12-3/TRBV12-4	TRBJ2-1	TISLLGTSGGLYNEQF
TRBV12-3/TRBV12-4	TRBJ1-4	ASSRPPNEKLF
TRBV4-1	TRBJ1-5	ASSTSTGDYSNQPQH
TRBV18	TRBJ2-5	ASSPTKQETQY
TRBV5-6	TRBJ2-7	ASTSLGALYEQY
TRBV4-1	TRBJ1-1	ASSQDGLGNTEAF
TRBV5-1	TRBJ2-1	ASSLGTLYNEQF
TRBV11-3	TRBJ2-1	ASSTTLNEQF
TRBV27	TRBJ2-2	ASKPIRGGGAQYTGELF
TRBV29-1	TRBJ2-1	RDRQLTYNEQF
TRBV12-3/TRBV12-4	TRBJ2-7	ASSLRQGLLYEQY
TRBV4-1	TRBJ1-1	ASSRLDRGTEAF
TRBV7-2	TRBJ2-1	ASSLDGDHSYNEQF
TRBV24-1	TRBJ2-1	ATEAGVGHEQF
TRBV12-3/TRBV12-4	TRBJ2-2	ASSLGQGRMNTGELF
TRBV5-1	TRBJ2-7	ASSKGQPYEQY
TRBV6-6	TRBJ2-7	ASTRAGGVEQY
TRBV15	TRBJ1-1	ATKLQGTVEAF
TRBV9	TRBJ2-2	ASSGGGVNTGELF
TRBV12-3/TRBV12-4	TRBJ1-1	ASSPRQGWNTEAF
TRBV18	TRBJ2-4	ASSPFRDRINIQY
TRBV5-1	TRBJ1-6	ASSLAHRGLSPLH
TRBV12-3/TRBV12-4	TRBJ2-2	ASSLLRGRGRTGELF